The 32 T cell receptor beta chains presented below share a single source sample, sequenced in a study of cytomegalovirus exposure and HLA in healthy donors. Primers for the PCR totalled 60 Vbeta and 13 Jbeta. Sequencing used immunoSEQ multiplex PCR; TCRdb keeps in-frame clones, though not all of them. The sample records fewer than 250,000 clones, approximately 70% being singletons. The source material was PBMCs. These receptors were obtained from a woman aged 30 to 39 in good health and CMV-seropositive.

CDR3 sequence: CASSSRAGLSTDTQYF. The CDR3, as DNA: TGCGCCAGCAGCTCCCGGGCAGGGCTTAGCACAGATACGCAGTATTTT. J is TRBJ2-3 and V is TRBV5-1, with D possibly matching TRBD1 (5 bases). The germline V gene has CDR1 SGHRS and CDR2 YFSETQ. V lost 3 bases to trimming and J lost 0 bases, with 14 bases between them. This CDR3 region has 16 residues.

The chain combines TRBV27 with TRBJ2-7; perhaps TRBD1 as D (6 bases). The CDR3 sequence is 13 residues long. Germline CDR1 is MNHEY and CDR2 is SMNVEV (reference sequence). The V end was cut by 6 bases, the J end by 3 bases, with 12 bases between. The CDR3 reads CASRRQDRYEQYF. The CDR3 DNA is TGTGCCAGCAGAAGACAGGACCGCTACGAGCAGTACTTC.

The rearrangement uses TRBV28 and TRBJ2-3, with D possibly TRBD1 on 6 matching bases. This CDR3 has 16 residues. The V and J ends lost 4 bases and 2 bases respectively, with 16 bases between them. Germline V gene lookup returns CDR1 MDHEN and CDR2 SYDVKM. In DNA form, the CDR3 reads TGTGCCAGCAGTTGGGGAACAGGGATCTCCACAGATACGCAGTATTTT. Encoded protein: CASSWGTGISTDTQYF. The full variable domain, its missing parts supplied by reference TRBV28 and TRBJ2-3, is DVKVTQSSRYLVKRTGEKVFLECVQDMDHENMFWYRQDPGLGLRLIYFSYDVKMKEKGDIPEGYSVSREKKERFSLILESASTNQTSMYLCASSWGTGISTDTQYFGPGTRLTVL.

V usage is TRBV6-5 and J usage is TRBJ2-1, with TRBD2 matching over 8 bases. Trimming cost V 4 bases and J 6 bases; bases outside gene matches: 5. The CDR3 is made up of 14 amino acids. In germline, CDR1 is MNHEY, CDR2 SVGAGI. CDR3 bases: TGTGCCAGCAGTTTTGTAGCGGGACCCAATGAGCAGTTCTTC. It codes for CASSFVAGPNEQFF.

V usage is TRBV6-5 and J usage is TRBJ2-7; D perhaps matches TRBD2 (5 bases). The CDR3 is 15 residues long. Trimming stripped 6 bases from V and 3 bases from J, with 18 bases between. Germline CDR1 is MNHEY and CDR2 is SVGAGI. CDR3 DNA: TGTGCCAGCAGCCTCTTTTCGGTGGGGAGCTACGAGCAGTACTTC. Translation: CASSLFSVGSYEQYF.

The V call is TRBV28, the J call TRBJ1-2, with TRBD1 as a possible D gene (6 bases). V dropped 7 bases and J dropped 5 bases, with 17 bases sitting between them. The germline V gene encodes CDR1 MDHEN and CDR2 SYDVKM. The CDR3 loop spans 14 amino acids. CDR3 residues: CASKARGARYGYTF. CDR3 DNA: TGTGCCAGCAAAGCGCGGGGGGCGCGGTATGGCTACACCTTC.

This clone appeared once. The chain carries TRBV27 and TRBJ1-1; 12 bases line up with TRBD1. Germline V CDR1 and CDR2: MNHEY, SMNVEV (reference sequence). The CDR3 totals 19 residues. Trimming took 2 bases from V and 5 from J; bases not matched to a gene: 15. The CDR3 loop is CASSLSGWGTGGDSTEAFF. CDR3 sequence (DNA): TGTGCCAGCAGTTTAAGCGGTTGGGGGACAGGGGGCGATTCTACTGAAGCTTTCTTT.

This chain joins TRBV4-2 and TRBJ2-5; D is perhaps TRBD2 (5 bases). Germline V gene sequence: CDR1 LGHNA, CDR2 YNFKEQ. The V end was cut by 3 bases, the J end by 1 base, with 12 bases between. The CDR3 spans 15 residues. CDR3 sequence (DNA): TGTGCCAGCAGCCAGGAACTAGGGAGCCAAGAGACCCAGTACTTC. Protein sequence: CASSQELGSQETQYF.

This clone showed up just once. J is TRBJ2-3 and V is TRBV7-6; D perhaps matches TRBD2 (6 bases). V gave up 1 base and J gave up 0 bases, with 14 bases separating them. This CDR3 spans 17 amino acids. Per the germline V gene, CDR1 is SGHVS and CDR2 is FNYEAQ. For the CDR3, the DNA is TGTGCCAGCAGCTTAGGAGGGACTCTCGATAGCACAGATACGCAGTATTTT. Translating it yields CASSLGGTLDSTDTQYF.

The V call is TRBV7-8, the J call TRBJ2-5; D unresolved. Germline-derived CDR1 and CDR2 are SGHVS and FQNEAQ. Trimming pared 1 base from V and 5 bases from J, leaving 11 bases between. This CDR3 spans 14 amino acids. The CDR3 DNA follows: TGTGCCAGCAGCTTAGTGTCCTTCGGGGAGACCCAGTACTTC. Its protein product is CASSLVSFGETQYF.

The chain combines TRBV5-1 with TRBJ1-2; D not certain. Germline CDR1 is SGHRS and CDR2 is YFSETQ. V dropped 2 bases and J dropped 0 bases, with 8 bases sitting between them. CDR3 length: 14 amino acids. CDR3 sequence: CASSLDIANYGYTF. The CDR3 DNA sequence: TGCGCCAGCAGCTTAGACATCGCTAACTATGGCTACACCTTC.

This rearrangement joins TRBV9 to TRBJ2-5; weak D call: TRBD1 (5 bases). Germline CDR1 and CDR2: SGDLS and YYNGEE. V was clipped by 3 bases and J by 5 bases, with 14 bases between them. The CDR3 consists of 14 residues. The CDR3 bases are TGTGCCAGCAGCGGAAGGGGTCTTCCCGAGACCCAGTACTTC. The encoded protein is CASSGRGLPETQYF.

The CDR3 DNA follows: TGTGCCAGCAGTTCCCGGCGAGGGCCGTCAAACCCCTTCGGAGATACGCAGTATTTT. Its protein is CASSSRRGPSNPFGDTQYF. The chain carries TRBV28 and TRBJ2-3; maybe TRBD2 (5 bases). The germline V and J ends were trimmed by 4 bases and 5 bases, with 28 bases remaining between them. The germline gives CDR1 MDHEN, CDR2 SYDVKM. The CDR3 is 19 residues long.

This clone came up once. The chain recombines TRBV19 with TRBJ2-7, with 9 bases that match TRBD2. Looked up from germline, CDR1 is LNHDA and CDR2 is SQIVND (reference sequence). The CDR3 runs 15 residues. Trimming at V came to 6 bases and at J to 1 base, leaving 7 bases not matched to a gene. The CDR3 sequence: CASRWASGGSYEQYF. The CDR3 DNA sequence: TGTGCCAGTAGATGGGCAAGCGGGGGGTCCTACGAGCAGTACTTC.

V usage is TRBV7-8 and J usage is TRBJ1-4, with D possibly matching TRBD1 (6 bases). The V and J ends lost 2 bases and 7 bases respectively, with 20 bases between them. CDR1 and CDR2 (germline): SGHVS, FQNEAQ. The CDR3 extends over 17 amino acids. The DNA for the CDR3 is TGTGCCAGCAGCTTAAGACCCCTCGAAGGGGGTACTGAAAAACTGTTTTTT. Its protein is CASSLRPLEGGTEKLFF.

CDR3 in amino acids: CASTSGPIPYNEQFF. CDR3 coding DNA: TGTGCCAGTACGAGCGGACCCATACCCTACAATGAGCAGTTCTTC. The rearrangement uses TRBV19 and TRBJ2-1, with D perhaps matching TRBD2 (5 bases). The CDR3 contains 15 residues. V shed 7 bases and J shed 2 bases, with 15 bases lying between them. Germline loops: CDR1 LNHDA, CDR2 SQIVND (reference sequence).

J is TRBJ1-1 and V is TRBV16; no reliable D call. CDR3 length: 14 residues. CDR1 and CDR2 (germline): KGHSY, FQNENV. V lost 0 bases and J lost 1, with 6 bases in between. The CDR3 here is CASSQSRANTEAFF. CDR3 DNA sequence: TGTGCCAGCAGCCAATCGAGAGCGAACACTGAAGCTTTCTTT. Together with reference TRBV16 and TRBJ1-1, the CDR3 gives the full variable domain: GEEVAQTPKHLVRGEGQKAKLYCAPIKGHSYVFWYQQVLKNEFKFLISFQNENVFDETGMPKERFSAKCLPNSPCSLEIQATKLEDSAVYFCASSQSRANTEAFFGQGTRLTVV.

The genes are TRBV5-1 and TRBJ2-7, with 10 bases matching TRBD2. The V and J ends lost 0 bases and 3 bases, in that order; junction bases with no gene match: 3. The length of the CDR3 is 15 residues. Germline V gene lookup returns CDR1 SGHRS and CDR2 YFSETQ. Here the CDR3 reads CASSLETSGYYEQYF. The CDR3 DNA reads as TGCGCCAGCAGCTTGGAGACTAGCGGGTACTACGAGCAGTACTTC.

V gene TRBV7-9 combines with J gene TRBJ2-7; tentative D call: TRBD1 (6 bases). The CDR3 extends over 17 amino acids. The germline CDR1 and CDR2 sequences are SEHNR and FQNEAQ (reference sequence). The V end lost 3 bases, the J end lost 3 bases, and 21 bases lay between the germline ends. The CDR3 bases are TGTGCCAGCAGCTTGGGGACAACGTTTCCCTCTCACTACGAGCAGTACTTC. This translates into CASSLGTTFPSHYEQYF.

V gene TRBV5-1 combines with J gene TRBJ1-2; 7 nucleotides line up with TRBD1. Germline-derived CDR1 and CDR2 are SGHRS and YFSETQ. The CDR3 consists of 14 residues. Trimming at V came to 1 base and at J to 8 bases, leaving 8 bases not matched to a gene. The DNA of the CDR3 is TGCGCCAGCAGCTTGTTCCAGGGGGATTGGGGCTACACCTTC. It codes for CASSLFQGDWGYTF.

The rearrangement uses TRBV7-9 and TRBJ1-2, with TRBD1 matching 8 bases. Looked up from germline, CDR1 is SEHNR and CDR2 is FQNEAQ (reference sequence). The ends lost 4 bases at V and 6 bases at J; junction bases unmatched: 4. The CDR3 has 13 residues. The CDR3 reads CASSSDRGHGYTF. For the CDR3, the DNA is TGTGCCAGCAGCTCCGACAGGGGCCATGGCTACACCTTC. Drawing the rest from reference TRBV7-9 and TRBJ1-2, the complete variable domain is DTGVSQNPRHKITKRGQNVTFRCDPISEHNRLYWYRQTLGQGPEFLTYFQNEAQLEKSRLLSDRFSAERPKGSFSTLEIQRTEQGDSAMYLCASSSDRGHGYTFGSGTRLTVV.

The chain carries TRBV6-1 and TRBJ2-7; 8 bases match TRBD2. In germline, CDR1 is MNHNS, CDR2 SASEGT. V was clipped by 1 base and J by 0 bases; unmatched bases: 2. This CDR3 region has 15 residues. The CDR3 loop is CASSEEGTSSYEQYF. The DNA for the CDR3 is TGTGCCAGCAGTGAAGAGGGGACTAGCTCCTACGAGCAGTACTTC.

The CDR3 loop reads CASQTGTGGHEQYF. In DNA form, the CDR3 reads TGTGCCTCCCAAACCGGGACAGGGGGGCACGAGCAGTACTTC. The chain links TRBV6-6 to TRBJ2-5; 11 bases are a match to TRBD1. The end of the DNA aligns better with TRBJ2-7, so the J call may be wrong. Germline V CDR1 and CDR2: MNHNY, SVGAGI (reference sequence). The CDR3 length is 14 residues.

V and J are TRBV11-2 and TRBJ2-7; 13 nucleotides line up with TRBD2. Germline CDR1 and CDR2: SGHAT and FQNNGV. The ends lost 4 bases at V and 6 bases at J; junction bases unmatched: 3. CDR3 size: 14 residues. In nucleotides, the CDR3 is TGTGCCAGCAGCTCACTAGCGGGAGGGCGCGAGCAGTACTTC. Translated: CASSSLAGGREQYF.

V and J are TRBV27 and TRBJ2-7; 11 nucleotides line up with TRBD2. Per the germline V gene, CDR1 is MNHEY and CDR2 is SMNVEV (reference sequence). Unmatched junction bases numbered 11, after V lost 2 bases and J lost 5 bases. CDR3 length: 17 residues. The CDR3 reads CASSLLHTGLAADEQYF. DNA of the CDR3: TGTGCCAGCAGTTTACTCCATACGGGACTAGCGGCTGACGAGCAGTACTTC.

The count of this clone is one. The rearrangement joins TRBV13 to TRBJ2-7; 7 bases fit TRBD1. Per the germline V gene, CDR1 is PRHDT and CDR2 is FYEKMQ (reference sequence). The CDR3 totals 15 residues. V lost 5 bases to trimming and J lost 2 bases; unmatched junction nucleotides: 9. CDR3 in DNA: TGTGCCAGCAGCCTCCGAGACAGGGCCCCCTACGAGCAGTACTTC. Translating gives CASSLRDRAPYEQYF. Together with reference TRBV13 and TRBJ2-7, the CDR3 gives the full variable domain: AAGVIQSPRHLIKEKRETATLKCYPIPRHDTVYWYQQGPGQDPQFLISFYEKMQSDKGSIPDRFSAQQFSDYHSELNMSSLELGDSALYFCASSLRDRAPYEQYFGPGTRLTVT.

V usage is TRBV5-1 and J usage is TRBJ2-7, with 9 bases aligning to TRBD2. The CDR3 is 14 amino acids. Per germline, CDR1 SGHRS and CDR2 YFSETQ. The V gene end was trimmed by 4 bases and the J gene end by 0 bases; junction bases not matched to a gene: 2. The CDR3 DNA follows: TGCGCCAGCAGCCTAGCGGGGCCCTCCTACGAGCAGTACTTC. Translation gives CASSLAGPSYEQYF.

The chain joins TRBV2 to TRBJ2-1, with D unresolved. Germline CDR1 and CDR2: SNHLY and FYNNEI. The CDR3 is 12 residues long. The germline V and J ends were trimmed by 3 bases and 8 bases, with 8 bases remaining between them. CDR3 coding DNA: TGTGCCAGCAGTGACTTAATCTATGAGCAGTTCTTC. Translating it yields CASSDLIYEQFF.

This CDR3 reads CASSRENGNTIYF. In DNA, the CDR3 is TGTGCCAGCAGCAGGGAGAATGGAAACACCATATATTTT. V usage is TRBV7-9 and J usage is TRBJ1-3; D not resolved. Germline assignment: CDR1 SEHNR and CDR2 FQNEAQ (reference sequence). The V gene lost 5 bases and the J gene lost 3 bases, with 8 bases spanning the gap. The CDR3 length is 13 residues.

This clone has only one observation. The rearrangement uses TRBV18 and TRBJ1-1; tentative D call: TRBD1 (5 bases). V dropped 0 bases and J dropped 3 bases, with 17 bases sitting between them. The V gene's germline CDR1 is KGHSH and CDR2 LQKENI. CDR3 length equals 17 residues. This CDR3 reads CASSPPDEDNFHTEAFF. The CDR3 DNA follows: TGTGCCAGCTCACCACCGGACGAGGACAACTTTCACACTGAAGCTTTCTTT.

CDR3 DNA: TGTGCCAGCAGCCAAGGAACGGTAGGGAGCAAAAACATTCAGTACTTC. Its protein is CASSQGTVGSKNIQYF. The chain employs TRBV14 and TRBJ2-4, with D possibly matching TRBD2 (5 bases). V was pared by 1 base and J by 3 bases, with 13 bases between. Germline lookup yields CDR1 SGHDN and CDR2 FVKESK. There are 16 residues in the CDR3.

The CDR3 sequence is CASSRLRGAGGNTGELFF. The CDR3 region has the DNA TGTGCCAGCAGCCGCCTAAGAGGCGCGGGGGGGAACACCGGGGAGCTGTTTTTT. The rearrangement uses TRBV27 and TRBJ2-2, with TRBD2 matching 8 bases. This CDR3 is 18 amino acids long. Germline V gives CDR1 MNHEY, CDR2 SMNVEV (reference sequence). The V segment lost 6 bases and the J segment 1 base; nucleotides outside the gene matches: 13.